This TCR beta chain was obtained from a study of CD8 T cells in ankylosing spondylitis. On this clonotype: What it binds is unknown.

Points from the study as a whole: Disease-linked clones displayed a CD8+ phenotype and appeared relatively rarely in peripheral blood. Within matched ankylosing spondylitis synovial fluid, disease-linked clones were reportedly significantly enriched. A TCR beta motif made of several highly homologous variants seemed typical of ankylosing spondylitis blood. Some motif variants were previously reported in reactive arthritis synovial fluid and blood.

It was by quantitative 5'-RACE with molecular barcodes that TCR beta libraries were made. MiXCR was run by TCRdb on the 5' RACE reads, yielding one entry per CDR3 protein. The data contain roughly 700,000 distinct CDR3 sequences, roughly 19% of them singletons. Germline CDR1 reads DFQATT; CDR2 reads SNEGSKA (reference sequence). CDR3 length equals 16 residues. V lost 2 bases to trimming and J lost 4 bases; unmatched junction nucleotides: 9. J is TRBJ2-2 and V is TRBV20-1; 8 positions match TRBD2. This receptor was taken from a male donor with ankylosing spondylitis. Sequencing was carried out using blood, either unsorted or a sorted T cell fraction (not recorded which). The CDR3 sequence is CSARYSGTRGTGELFF. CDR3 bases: TGCAGTGCTAGATACTCCGGGACTAGGGGCACCGGGGAGCTGTTTTTT.